The 9 T cell receptor beta chains given below trace back to one sample, sequenced in a study of naive and memory T cell subsets. Overall study findings and caveats: Possibly reflecting memory cells re-expressing CD45RA, a few larger clonotypes occurred in naive repertoires, especially CD8.

Two oligonucleotides, mixed equimolar, formed the beta constant-region primer covering TRBC1 and TRBC2. Ligated cDNA was amplified by four rounds of PCR with nested alpha and beta constant-region primers and SP2. TCRdb reprocessed the UMI-ligation and nested PCR reads with MiXCR, giving one entry per CDR3 protein. The sample yields more than 95,000 distinct CDR3 sequences, more than 12% seen once. Their recognized antigens are unknown. Sequencing used naive CD8+ T cells from blood. The source is a human donor in good health.

V gene TRBV7-8 combines with J gene TRBJ1-4; 8 nucleotides align to TRBD1. V lost 1 base, J lost 4 bases, and 8 bases stayed unmatched. The CDR3 sequence is 17 residues long. Germline CDR1 is SGHVS and CDR2 is FQNEAQ. The CDR3 nucleotides read TGTGCCAGCAGCTTAGAGGGGACAGGACTAAATAATGAAAAACTGTTTTTT. Amino acid sequence: CASSLEGTGLNNEKLFF.

There are a few counts of this clonotype. This sequence joins TRBV11-2 and TRBJ2-7, with 16 bases fitting TRBD2. Germline-derived CDR1 and CDR2 are SGHAT and FQNNGV. J was trimmed by 4 bases and V by 0 bases; bases with no gene match: 0. This CDR3 has 16 residues. The CDR3 loop is CASSLEGLAGGYEQYF. CDR3 DNA sequence: TGTGCCAGCAGCTTAGAGGGACTAGCGGGAGGGTACGAGCAGTACTTC.

The chain is built from TRBV4-3 and TRBJ2-1; D is ambiguous. Germline lookup yields CDR1 LGHNA and CDR2 YSLEER. V gave up 0 bases and J gave up 2 bases, with 8 bases separating them. The CDR3 is made up of 15 amino acids. CDR3 residues: CASSQDGAPYNEQFF. CDR3 bases: TGCGCCAGCAGCCAAGATGGAGCCCCCTACAATGAGCAGTTCTTC.

The rearrangement joins TRBV7-9 to TRBJ1-2; no clear D gene. The CDR3 consists of 13 residues. The V end lost 2 bases, the J end lost 2 bases, and 6 bases lay between the germline ends. Germline V gene sequence: CDR1 SEHNR, CDR2 FQNEAQ (reference sequence). The CDR3: CASSLSENYGYTF. The CDR3 bases are TGTGCCAGCAGCTTATCTGAAAACTATGGCTACACCTTC.

This clonotype was detected many times. The CDR3 DNA follows: TGTGCCAGCAGTTACGTAGGTGGAGGAGCTGGGGAATATGGCTACACCTTC. This gives the protein CASSYVGGGAGEYGYTF. The chain couples TRBV6-6 to TRBJ1-2, with D unclear. V dropped 2 bases and J dropped 5 bases, with 21 bases sitting between them. This CDR3 is 17 amino acids long. The germline gives CDR1 MNHNY, CDR2 SVGAGI (reference sequence).

V gene TRBV27 combines with J gene TRBJ1-5; 8 positions match TRBD1. Germline V CDR1 and CDR2: MNHEY, SMNVEV (reference sequence). J gave up 7 bases and V 3 bases, and 5 bases lay outside the gene matches. The CDR3 runs 14 residues. The CDR3, as DNA: TGTGCCAGCAGTTTTACAGGGGGTGGACAGCCCCAGCATTTT. Protein: CASSFTGGGQPQHF.

The DNA for the CDR3 is TGCAGTGCTAGGAGGGGCGGGAGGGCCCGAGAGACCCAGTACTTC. Its protein product is CSARRGGRARETQYF. This chain joins TRBV20-1 and TRBJ2-5, with 9 bases lining up with TRBD2. The CDR3 sequence is 15 residues long. J gave up 4 bases and V 3 bases, and 9 bases lay outside the gene matches. CDR1 is DFQATT and CDR2 is SNEGSKA in the germline V gene (reference sequence).

Many counts were recorded for this clonotype. This chain links TRBV4-3 with TRBJ2-7; TRBD2 matches at 10 bases. The CDR3 is 15 residues long. V gave up 0 bases and J gave up 4 bases; unmatched junction bases: 3. Germline V gene lookup returns CDR1 LGHNA and CDR2 YSLEER. The CDR3 DNA reads TGCGCCAGCAGCCAAGAAGCGGGGGGGAGGTACGAGCAGTACTTC. Protein product: CASSQEAGGRYEQYF.

The gene calls are TRBV13 and TRBJ1-3; no reliable D call. This CDR3 has 15 amino acids. Germline V gene sequence: CDR1 PRHDT, CDR2 FYEKMQ (reference sequence). Trimming removed 4 bases at V and 4 bases at J, with 14 bases between. CDR3 bases: TGTGCCAGCAGCTACGACGTGGGCCGCGGAAACACCATATATTTT. It translates to CASSYDVGRGNTIYF. The full variable domain, completed using reference TRBV13 and TRBJ1-3, is AAGVIQSPRHLIKEKRETATLKCYPIPRHDTVYWYQQGPGQDPQFLISFYEKMQSDKGSIPDRFSAQQFSDYHSELNMSSLELGDSALYFCASSYDVGRGNTIYFGEGSWLTVV.